This T cell receptor beta chain comes out of a study of CXCR3-negative and CXCR3-positive naive CD8 T cells. Germline values: CDR1 SGHRS, CDR2 YFSETQ. The CDR3 extends over 13 amino acids. TRB cDNA libraries were made by UMI-labeled 5' RACE. TCRdb re-called the 5' RACE reads, yielding one record per CDR3 amino acid sequence without DNA. The sample features just over 60,000 distinct CDR3 sequences, with about 4.6% in its top ten. J is TRBJ2-1 and V is TRBV5-1. This receptor was identified in a human donor in good health. Some clones in this sample may be carry-over from other donors' samples. Sequenced input: naive CXCR3- CD8+ T cells from blood. The sample's subset: CD45RO-CCR7+CD27+CD95- naive CD8+ T cells lacking CXCR3 (TNR3-). The CDR3 sequence: CASSYAGYNEQFF.